The sequence of this T cell receptor (beta chain) was determined in a study of blood T cell repertoires in COVID-19. Study-wide context: The United States, Italy and Spain supplied acute and convalescent COVID-19 samples.

Authors' analysis steps: Scientists estimated how many nucleated cells there were by amplifying reference gene primers. Clones were sequenced by immunoSEQ multiplex PCR, and TCRdb holds only the in-frame ones, with some missing. The DNA gave D and trimming, while V, J and clone size come from that table. This sample has under 450,000 clones, with roughly 90% found just once. Those who participated ranged in age from about 18 to 89 years and resided in approximately 26 US areas. Each participant's cohort was designated according to participant-reported clinical history. Trimming cost V 4 bases and J 2 bases; bases outside gene matches: 4. The CDR3 runs 15 residues. Germline V gene data show CDR1 as SGHVS and CDR2 as FNYEAQ.

The genes are TRBV7-6 and TRBJ2-3; TRBD1 matches at 9 bases. Sequencing was done on a sample of PBMCs or T cells enriched from blood (not recorded which). The receptor was derived from a woman aged 40 to 49 who had been exposed to COVID-19. CDR3 in amino acids: CASSSGQGTTDTQYF. The CDR3 bases are TGTGCCAGCAGCTCAGGACAGGGGACCACAGATACGCAGTATTTT.